This T cell receptor beta chain was observed in a study of T cell responses to AZD1222 COVID-19 vaccine. Study results and caveats: Along spike, vaccine-associated CD4 TCRs were found throughout, with dominance at 160-218 and 743-854. Clonal diversity may have been underestimated in mostly white British donors.

Of note for this clone: The antigen remains undetermined.

The CDR3 extends over 15 amino acids. The germline gives CDR1 MNHEY, CDR2 SVGAGI. V trimming: 4 bases; J trimming: 2 bases; junction bases outside the gene matches: 7. The method was immunoSEQ multiplex PCR; TCRdb's version includes in-frame clones alone and lacks a portion of them. This sample has 80,000 to 90,000 clones; roughly 90% occur once, and the top ten carry approximately 4.5%. Sequencing used peripheral blood, obtained on day 0 of MenACWY control vaccination. The rearrangement links TRBV6-5 to TRBJ1-2; 7 bases agree with TRBD1. This clonotype was obtained from an adult in good health. For the CDR3, the DNA is TGTGCCAGCAGTTCCCACAGGGGTTGGAACTATGGCTACACCTTC. It specifies CASSSHRGWNYGYTF.